This T cell receptor (beta chain) came from a study of cytomegalovirus exposure and HLA in healthy donors. Researchers ran the PCR with 60 Vbeta and 13 Jbeta primers. The repertoire was sequenced with immunoSEQ multiplex PCR; TCRdb's copy has only in-frame clones and lacks some. This sample yields about 200,000 clones, of which about 70% are seen a single time; about 3% belongs to the top ten. On this clone itself: Its specificity is not known.

V lost 3 bases and J 5 bases, leaving 14 bases between the germline ends. The CDR3 covers 15 residues. Germline CDR1 and CDR2: KGHSH and LQKENI. Overall study results and limits: Among TCR beta chains, those listed as cytomegalovirus-associated numbered some 160. One cluster of highly shared sequence variants probably arose as a sequencing artifact. The dataset shows that most TCR sequences were rare, while some public TCRs occurred in many donors.

The sample was PBMCs. The chain employs TRBV18 and TRBJ1-5; D unclear. This clonotype originated in a man aged 35 to 55 in good health and CMV-seropositive. The CDR3 loop reads CASSPPNGRDQPQHF. CDR3 DNA: TGTGCCAGCTCACCTCCCAATGGGAGGGATCAGCCCCAGCATTTT.